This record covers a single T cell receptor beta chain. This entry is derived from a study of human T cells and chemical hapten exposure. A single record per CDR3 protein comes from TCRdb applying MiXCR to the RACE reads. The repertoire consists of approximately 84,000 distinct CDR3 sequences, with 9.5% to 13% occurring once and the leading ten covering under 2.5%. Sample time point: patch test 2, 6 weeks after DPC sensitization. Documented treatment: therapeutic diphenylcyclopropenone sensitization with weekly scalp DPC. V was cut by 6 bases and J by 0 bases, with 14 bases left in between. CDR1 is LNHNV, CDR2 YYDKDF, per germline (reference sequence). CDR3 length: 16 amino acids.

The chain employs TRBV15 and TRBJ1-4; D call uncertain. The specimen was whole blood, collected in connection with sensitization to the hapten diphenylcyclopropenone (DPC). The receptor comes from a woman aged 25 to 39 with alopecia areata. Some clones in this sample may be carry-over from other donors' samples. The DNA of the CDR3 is TGTGCCACCAGGCACCGGGCGGATGCAACTAATGAAAAACTGTTTTTT. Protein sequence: CATRHRADATNEKLFF.